This T cell receptor beta chain stems from a study of blood T cell repertoires in COVID-19. Profiled with immunoSEQ multiplex PCR; TCRdb holds only in-frame clones, not every one. The sample gives more than 95,000 clones, around 83% of which show up once; about 5.5% is in the top ten. CDR1 and CDR2 (germline): WSHSY, SAAADI. The V gene lost 5 bases and the J gene lost 7 bases, with 11 bases spanning the gap. CDR3 size: 12 residues. V gene TRBV10-2 combines with J gene TRBJ1-1; D perhaps matches TRBD1 (5 bases). Source material: peripheral blood. This TCR came from a man older than 75 with active or convalescent COVID-19. CDR3 amino acids: CASSTQAVEAFF. The CDR3 region has the DNA TGCGCCAGCAGTACACAGGCGGTTGAAGCTTTCTTT.